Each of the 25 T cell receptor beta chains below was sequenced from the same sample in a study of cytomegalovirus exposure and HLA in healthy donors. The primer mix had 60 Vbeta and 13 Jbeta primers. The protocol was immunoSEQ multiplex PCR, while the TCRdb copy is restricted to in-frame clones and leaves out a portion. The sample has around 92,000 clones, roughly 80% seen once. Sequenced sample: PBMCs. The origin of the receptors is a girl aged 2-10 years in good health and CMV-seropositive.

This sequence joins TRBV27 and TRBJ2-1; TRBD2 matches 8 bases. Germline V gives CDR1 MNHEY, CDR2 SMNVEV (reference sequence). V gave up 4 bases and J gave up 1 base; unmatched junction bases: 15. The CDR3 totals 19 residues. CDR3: CASSWTVPGLASSYNEQFF. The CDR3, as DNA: TGTGCCAGCAGTTGGACGGTTCCCGGACTAGCTAGTTCCTACAATGAGCAGTTCTTC.

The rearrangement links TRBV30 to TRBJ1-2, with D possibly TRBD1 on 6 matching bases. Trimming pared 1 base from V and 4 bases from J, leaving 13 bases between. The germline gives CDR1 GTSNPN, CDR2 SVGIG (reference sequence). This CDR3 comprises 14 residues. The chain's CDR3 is CAWSGGRGFYGYTF. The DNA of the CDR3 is TGTGCCTGGAGTGGGGGCAGGGGATTCTATGGCTACACCTTC.

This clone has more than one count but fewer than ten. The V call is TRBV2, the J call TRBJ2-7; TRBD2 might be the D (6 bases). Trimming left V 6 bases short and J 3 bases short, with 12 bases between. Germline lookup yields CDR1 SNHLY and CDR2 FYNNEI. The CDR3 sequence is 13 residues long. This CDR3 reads CASSSGLGYEQYF. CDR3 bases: TGTGCCAGCAGCAGCGGGTTGGGCTACGAGCAGTACTTC.

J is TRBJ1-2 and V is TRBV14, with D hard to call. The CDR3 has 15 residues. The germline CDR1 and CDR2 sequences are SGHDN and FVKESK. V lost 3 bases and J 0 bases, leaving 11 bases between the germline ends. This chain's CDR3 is CASSQGGSPNYGYTF. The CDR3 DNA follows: TGTGCCAGCAGCCAGGGAGGCAGTCCTAACTATGGCTACACCTTC.

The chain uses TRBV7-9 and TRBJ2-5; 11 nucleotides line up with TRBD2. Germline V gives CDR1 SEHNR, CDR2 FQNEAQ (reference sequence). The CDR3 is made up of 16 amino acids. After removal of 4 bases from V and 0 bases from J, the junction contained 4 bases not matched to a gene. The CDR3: CASSWPGLADQETQYF. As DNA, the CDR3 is TGTGCCAGCAGCTGGCCGGGACTAGCGGACCAAGAGACCCAGTACTTC.

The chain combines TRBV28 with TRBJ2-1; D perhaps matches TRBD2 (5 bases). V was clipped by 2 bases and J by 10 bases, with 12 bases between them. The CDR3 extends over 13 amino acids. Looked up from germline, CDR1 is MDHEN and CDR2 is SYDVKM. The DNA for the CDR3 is TGTGCCAGCAGTTTAAGAGGGCCTAGGGAGCAGTTCTTC. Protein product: CASSLRGPREQFF. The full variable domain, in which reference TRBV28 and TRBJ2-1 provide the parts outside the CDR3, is DVKVTQSSRYLVKRTGEKVFLECVQDMDHENMFWYRQDPGLGLRLIYFSYDVKMKEKGDIPEGYSVSREKKERFSLILESASTNQTSMYLCASSLRGPREQFFGPGTRLTVL.

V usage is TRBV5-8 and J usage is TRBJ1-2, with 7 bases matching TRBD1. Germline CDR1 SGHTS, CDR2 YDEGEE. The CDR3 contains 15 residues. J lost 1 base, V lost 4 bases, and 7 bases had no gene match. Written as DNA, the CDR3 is TGTGCCAGCAGCGACCCGACAGGGCATAACTATGGCTACACCTTC. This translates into CASSDPTGHNYGYTF.

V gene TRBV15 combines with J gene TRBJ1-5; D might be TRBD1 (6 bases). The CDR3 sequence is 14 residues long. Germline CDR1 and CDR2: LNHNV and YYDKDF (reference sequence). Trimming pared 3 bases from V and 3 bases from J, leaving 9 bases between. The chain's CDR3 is CATSRDRNNQPQHF. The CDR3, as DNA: TGTGCCACCAGCAGGGACAGAAACAATCAGCCCCAGCATTTT.

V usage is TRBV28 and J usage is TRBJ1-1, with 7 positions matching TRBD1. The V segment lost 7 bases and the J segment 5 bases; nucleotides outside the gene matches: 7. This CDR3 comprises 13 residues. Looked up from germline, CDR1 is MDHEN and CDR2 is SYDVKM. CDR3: CASTQGGVTEAFF. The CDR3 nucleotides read TGTGCCAGCACCCAAGGGGGCGTTACTGAAGCTTTCTTT.

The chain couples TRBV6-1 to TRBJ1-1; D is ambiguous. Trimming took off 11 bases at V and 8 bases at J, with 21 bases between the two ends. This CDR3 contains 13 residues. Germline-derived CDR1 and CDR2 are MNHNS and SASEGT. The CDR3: CAAVASLKREAFF. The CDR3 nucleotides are TGTGCCGCAGTCGCGTCCCTCAAGAGGGAAGCTTTCTTT.

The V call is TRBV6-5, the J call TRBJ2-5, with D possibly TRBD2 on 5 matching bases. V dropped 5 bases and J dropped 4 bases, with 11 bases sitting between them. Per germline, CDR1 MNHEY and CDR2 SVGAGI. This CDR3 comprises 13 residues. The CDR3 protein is CASSGGPRETQYF. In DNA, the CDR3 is TGTGCCAGCAGTGGCGGGCCTCGAGAGACCCAGTACTTC.

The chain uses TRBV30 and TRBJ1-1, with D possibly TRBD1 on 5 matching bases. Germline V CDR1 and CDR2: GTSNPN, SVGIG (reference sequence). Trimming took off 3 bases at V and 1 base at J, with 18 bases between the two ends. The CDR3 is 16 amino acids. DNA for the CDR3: TGTGCCTGGAGCCTTTCGGGGCGGAGGGAGAACACTGAAGCTTTCTTT. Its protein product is CAWSLSGRRENTEAFF.

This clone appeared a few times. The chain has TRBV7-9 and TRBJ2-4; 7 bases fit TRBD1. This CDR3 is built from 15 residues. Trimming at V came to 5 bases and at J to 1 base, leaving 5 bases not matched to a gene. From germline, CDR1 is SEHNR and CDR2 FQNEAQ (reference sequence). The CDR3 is CASSPTGVAKNIQYF. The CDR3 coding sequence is TGTGCCAGCAGCCCCACAGGGGTCGCCAAAAACATTCAGTACTTC.

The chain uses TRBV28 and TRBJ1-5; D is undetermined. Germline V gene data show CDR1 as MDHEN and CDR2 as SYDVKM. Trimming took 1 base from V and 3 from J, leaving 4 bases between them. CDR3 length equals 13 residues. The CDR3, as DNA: TGTGCCAGCAGTTTATTAATCAATCAGCCCCAGCATTTT. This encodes CASSLLINQPQHF.

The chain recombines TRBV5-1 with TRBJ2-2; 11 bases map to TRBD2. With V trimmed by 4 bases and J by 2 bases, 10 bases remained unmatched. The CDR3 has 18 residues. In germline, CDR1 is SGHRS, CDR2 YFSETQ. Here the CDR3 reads CASSLRGTSGINTGELFF. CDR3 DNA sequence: TGCGCCAGCAGCCTGAGGGGGACTAGCGGTATCAACACCGGGGAGCTGTTTTTT.

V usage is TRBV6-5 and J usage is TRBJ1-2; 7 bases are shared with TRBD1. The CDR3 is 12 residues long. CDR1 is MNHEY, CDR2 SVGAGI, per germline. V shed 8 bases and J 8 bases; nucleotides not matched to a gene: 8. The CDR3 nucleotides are TGTGCCAGCTTTAGAACAGGGGAAGGCTACACCTTC. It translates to CASFRTGEGYTF.

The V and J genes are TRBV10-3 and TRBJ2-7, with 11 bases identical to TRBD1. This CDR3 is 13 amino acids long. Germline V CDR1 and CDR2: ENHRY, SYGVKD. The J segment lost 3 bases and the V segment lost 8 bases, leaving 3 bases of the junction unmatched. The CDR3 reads CAIAGTGGYEQYF. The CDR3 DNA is TGTGCCATCGCCGGGACAGGGGGCTACGAGCAGTACTTC.

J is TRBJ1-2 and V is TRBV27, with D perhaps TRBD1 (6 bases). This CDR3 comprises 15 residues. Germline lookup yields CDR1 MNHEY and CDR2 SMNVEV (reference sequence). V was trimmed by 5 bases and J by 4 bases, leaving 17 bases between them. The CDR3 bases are TGTGCCAGCAGTCCGAGTACAGGGATTTTCTATGGCTACACCTTC. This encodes CASSPSTGIFYGYTF.

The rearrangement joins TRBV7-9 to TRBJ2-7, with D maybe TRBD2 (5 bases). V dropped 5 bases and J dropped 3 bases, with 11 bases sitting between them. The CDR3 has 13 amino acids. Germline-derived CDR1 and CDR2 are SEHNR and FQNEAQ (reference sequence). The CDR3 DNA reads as TGTGCCAGCAGCGGGAGTGGGGTCTACGAGCAGTACTTC. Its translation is CASSGSGVYEQYF.

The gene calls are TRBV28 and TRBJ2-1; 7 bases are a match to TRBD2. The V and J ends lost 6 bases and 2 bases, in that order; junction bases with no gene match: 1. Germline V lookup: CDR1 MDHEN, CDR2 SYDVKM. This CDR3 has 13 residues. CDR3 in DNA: TGTGCCAGCAGAGCGGGACCCTACAATGAGCAGTTCTTC. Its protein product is CASRAGPYNEQFF.

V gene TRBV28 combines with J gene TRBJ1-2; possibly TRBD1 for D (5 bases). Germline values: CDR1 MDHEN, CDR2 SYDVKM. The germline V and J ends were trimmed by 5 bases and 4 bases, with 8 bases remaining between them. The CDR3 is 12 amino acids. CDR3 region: CASSAGTYGYTF. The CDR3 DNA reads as TGTGCCAGCAGTGCGGGGACCTATGGCTACACCTTC.

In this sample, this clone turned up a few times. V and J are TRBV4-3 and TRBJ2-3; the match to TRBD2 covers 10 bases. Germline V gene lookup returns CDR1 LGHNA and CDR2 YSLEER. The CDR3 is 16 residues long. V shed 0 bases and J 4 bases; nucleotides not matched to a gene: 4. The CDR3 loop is CASSQEQAGGADTQYF. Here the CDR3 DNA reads TGCGCCAGCAGCCAAGAACAAGCGGGAGGGGCAGATACGCAGTATTTT.

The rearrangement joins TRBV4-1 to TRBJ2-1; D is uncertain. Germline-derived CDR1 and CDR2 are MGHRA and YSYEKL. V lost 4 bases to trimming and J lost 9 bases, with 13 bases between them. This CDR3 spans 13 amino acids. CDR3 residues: CASSRDQRVEQFF. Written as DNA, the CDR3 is TGCGCCAGCAGCCGAGATCAACGGGTTGAGCAGTTCTTC.

The CDR3 DNA reads as TGTGCCAGCAGTTATCGACTAGGGGAGACCCAGTACTTC. This translates into CASSYRLGETQYF. The rearrangement uses TRBV6-5 and TRBJ2-5, with a weak D call TRBD2 (6 bases). Germline V CDR1 and CDR2: MNHEY, SVGAGI. The CDR3 length is 13 residues. V was cut by 3 bases and J by 5 bases, with 10 bases left in between.

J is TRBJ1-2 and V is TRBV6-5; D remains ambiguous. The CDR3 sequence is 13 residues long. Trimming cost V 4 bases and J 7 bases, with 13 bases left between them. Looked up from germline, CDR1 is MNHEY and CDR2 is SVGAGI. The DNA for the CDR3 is TGTGCCAGCAGTTGGGCCCTAAAAGTTGGCTACACCTTC. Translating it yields CASSWALKVGYTF.